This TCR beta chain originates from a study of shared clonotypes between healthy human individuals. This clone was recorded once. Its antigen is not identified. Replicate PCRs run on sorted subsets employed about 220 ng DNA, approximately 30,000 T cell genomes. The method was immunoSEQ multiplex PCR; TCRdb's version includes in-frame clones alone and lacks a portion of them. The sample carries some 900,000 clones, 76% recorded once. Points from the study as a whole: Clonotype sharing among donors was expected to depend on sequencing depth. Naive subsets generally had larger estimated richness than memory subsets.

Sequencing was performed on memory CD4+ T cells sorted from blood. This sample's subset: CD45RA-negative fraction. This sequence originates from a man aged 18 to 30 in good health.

CDR3 DNA: TGTGCCAGCAGACTCGACAGAGTTACTAATCAGCCCCAGCATTTT. Protein: CASRLDRVTNQPQHF. The chain recombines TRBV6-6 with TRBJ1-5, with a possible D match to TRBD1 (5 bases). The germline gives CDR1 MNHNY, CDR2 SVGAGI (reference sequence). Trimming pared 6 bases from V and 4 bases from J, leaving 16 bases between. The CDR3 consists of 15 residues.